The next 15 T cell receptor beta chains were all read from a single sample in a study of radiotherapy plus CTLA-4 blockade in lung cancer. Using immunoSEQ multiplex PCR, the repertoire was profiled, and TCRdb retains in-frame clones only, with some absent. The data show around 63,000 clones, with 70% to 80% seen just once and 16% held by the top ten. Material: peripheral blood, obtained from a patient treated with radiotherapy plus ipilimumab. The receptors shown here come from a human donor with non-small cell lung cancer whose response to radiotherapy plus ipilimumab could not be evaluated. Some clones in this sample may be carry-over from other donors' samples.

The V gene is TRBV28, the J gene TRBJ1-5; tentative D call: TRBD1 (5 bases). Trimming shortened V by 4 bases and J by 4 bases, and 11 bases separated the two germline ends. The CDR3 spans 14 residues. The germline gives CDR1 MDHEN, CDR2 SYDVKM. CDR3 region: CASSSFRVNQPQHF. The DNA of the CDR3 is TGTGCCAGCAGTTCTTTCAGGGTTAATCAGCCCCAGCATTTT.

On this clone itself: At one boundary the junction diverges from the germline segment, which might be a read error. The chain's CDR3 is CASSFGAGGTYQQYF. CDR3 DNA: TGCGCCAGCAGCTTCGGGGCGGGGGGTACCTACCAGCAGTACTTC. The chain employs TRBV5-1 and TRBJ2-7; 8 nucleotides align to TRBD2. This CDR3 region has 15 residues. Germline lookup yields CDR1 SGHRS and CDR2 YFSETQ.

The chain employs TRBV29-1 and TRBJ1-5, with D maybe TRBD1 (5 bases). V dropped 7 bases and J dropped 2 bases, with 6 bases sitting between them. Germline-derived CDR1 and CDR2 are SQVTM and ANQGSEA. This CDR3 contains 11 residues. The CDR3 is CSAGGNQPQHF. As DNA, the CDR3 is TGCAGCGCGGGGGGCAATCAGCCCCAGCATTTT.

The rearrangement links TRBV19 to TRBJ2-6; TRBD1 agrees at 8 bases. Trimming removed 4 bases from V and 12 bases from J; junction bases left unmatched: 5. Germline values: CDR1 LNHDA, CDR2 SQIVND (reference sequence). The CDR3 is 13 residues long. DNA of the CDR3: TGTGCCAGTAGTAGGCAGGGGGCCTCCGTCCTGACTTTC. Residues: CASSRQGASVLTF.

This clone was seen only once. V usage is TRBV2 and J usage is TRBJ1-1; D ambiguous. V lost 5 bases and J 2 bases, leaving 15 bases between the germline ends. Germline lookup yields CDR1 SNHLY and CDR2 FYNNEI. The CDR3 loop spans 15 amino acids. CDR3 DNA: TGTGCCAGCAGTACCCAGCTGGAGAGAAACACTGAAGCTTTCTTT. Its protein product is CASSTQLERNTEAFF.

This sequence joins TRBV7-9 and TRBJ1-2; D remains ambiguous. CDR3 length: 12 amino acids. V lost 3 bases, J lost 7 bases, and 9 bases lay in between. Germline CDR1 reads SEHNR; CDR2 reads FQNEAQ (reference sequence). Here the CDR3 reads CASSFEVVGYTF. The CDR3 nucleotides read TGTGCCAGCAGCTTTGAGGTGGTTGGCTACACCTTC.

The CDR3 DNA reads TGTGCCAGCTCACCAGTGACTGGCACAGATACGCAGTATTTT. This encodes CASSPVTGTDTQYF. The V call is TRBV18, the J call TRBJ2-3; D gene unclear. V shed 2 bases and J shed 1 base, with 7 bases lying between them. Germline CDR1 is KGHSH and CDR2 is LQKENI. This CDR3 contains 14 residues.

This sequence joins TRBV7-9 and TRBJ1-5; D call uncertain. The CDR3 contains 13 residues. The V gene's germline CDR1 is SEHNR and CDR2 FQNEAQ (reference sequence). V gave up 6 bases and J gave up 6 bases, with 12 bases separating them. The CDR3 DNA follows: TGTGCCAGCAGTCTAGCCGCGGGTCAGCCCCAGCATTTT. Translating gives CASSLAAGQPQHF.

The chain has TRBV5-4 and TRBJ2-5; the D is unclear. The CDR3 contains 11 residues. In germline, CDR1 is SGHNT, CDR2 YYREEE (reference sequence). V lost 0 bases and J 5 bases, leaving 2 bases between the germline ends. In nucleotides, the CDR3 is TGTGCCAGCAGCTTGGCGGAGACCCAGTACTTC. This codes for CASSLAETQYF.

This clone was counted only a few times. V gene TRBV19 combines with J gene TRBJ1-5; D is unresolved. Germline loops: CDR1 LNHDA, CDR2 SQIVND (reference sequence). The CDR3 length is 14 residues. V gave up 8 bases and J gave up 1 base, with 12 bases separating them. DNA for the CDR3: TGTGCCAGTGCCCCCCGGGTGAGCAATCAGCCCCAGCATTTT. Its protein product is CASAPRVSNQPQHF.

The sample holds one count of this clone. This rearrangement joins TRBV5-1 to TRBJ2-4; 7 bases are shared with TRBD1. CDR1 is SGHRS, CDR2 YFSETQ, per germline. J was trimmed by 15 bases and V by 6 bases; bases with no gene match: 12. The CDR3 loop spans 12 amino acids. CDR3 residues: CASTWDSGDLYF. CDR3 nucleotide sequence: TGCGCCAGCACCTGGGACAGTGGCGATTTGTACTTC.

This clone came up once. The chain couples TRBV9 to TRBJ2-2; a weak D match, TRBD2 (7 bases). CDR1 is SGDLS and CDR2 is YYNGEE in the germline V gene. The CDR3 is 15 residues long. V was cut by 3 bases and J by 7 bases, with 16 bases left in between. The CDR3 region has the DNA TGTGCCAGCAGCGAAGGAGGGGGGGCAATCGGGGAGCTGTTTTTT. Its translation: CASSEGGGAIGELFF.

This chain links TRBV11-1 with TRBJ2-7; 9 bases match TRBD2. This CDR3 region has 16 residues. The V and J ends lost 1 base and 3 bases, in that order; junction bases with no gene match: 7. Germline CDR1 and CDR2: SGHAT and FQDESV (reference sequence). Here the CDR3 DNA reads TGTGCCAGCAGCTTAGGAGGGCGGGGGGGCCTCTACGAGCAGTACTTC. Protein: CASSLGGRGGLYEQYF.

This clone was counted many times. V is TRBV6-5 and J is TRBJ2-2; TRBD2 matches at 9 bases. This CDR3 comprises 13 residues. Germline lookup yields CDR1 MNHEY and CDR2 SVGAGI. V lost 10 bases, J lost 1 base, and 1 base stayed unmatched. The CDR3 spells CAISGGNTGELFF. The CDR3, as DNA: TGTGCCATTAGCGGGGGGAACACCGGGGAGCTGTTTTTT.

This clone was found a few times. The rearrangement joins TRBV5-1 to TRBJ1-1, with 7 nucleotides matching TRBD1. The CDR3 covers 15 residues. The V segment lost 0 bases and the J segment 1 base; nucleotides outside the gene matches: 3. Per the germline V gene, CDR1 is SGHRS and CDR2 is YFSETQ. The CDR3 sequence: CASSLVGTANTEAFF. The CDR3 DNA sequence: TGCGCCAGCAGCTTGGTGGGGACAGCGAACACTGAAGCTTTCTTT.